This entry features one T cell receptor beta chain sequence. Its target is unknown. Germline V gene sequence: CDR1 MDHEN, CDR2 SYDVKM. Trimming removed 6 bases from V and 2 bases from J; junction bases left unmatched: 6. This CDR3 is 14 amino acids long. The sample is drawn from a study of T cell responses to AZD1222 COVID-19 vaccine. Study results and caveats: Among spike-specific TCRs, nearly half reportedly target unmutated variant regions. Sampling captured repertoires only after the peak T cell response.

Data came from immunoSEQ multiplex PCR; TCRdb stores just in-frame clones and leaves some out. The sample has fewer than 130,000 clones; roughly four fifths are singletons. The specimen was peripheral blood, collected on day 0 of AZD1222 vaccination. The chain couples TRBV28 to TRBJ1-2; 7 nucleotides line up with TRBD1. The clonotype was recovered from an adult in good health. The CDR3 reads CASRARGQNYGYTF. The CDR3 region has the DNA TGTGCCAGCAGGGCCCGGGGACAGAACTATGGCTACACCTTC.